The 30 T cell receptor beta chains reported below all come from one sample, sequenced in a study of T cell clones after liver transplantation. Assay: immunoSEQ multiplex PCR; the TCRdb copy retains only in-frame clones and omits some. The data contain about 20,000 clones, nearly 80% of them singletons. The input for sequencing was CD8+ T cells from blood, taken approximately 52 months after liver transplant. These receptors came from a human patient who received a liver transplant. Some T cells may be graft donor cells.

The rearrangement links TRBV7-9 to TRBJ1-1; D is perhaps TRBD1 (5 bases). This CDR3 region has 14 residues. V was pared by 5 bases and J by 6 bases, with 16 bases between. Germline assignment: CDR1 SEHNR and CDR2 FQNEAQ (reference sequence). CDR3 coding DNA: TGTGCCAGCAGCCTTGGGGGAGGGGAGGCTGAAGCTTTCTTT. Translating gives CASSLGGGEAEAFF.

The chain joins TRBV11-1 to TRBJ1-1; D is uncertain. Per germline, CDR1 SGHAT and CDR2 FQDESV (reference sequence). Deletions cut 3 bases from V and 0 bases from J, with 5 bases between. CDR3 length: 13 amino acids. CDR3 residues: CASSLTVNTEAFF. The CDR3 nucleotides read TGTGCCAGCAGCTTGACGGTGAACACTGAAGCTTTCTTT.

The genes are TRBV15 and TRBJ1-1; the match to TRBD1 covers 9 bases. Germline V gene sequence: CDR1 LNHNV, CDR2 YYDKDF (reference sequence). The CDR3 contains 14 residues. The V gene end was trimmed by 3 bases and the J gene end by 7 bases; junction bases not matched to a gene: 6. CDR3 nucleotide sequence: TGTGCCACCAGCAGGGACAGGGGATCCGATGAAGCTTTCTTT. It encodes CATSRDRGSDEAFF.

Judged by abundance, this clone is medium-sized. CDR3: CASSHTRESATEAFF. The CDR3 nucleotides are TGTGCCAGCAGCCATACACGGGAATCTGCCACTGAAGCTTTCTTT. V and J are TRBV6-6 and TRBJ1-1, with D hard to call. Germline CDR1 is MNHNY and CDR2 is SVGAGI (reference sequence). The V end was cut by 6 bases, the J end by 4 bases, with 18 bases between. CDR3 length: 15 amino acids.

The CDR3 sequence is CASSQGSSGVDTQYF. The CDR3 region has the DNA TGCGCCAGCAGCCAAGGGTCTAGCGGGGTAGATACGCAGTATTTT. The V gene is TRBV4-1, the J gene TRBJ2-3; 9 nucleotides line up with TRBD2. Germline CDR1 reads MGHRA; CDR2 reads YSYEKL. J lost 5 bases, V lost 1 base, and 4 bases had no gene match. The CDR3 covers 15 residues.

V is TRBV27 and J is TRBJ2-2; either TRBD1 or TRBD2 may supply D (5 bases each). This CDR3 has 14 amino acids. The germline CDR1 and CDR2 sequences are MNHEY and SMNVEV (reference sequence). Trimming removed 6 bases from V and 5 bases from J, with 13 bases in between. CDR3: CASSIYWGTGELFF. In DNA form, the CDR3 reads TGTGCCAGCAGCATTTATTGGGGGACCGGGGAGCTGTTTTTT.

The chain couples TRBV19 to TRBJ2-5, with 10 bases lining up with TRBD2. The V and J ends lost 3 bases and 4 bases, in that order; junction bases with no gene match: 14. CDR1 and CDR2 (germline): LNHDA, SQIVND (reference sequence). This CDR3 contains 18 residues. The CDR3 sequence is CASSIGPFSGGLGETQYF. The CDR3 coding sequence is TGTGCCAGTAGTATCGGCCCTTTTAGCGGGGGGTTGGGAGAGACCCAGTACTTC.

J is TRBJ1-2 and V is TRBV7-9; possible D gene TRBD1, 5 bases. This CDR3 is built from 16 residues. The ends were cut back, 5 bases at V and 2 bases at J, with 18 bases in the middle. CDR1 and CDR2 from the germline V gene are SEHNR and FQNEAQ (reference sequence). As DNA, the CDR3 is TGTGCCAGCAGCACCGGGACGCACCTTCCAAACTATGGCTACACCTTC. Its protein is CASSTGTHLPNYGYTF.

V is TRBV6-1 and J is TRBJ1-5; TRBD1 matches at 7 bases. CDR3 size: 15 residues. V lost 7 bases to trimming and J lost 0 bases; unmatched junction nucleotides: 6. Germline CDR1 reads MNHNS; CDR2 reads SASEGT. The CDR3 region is CASIFTGDSNQPQHF. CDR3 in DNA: TGTGCCAGCATTTTTACAGGGGATAGCAATCAGCCCCAGCATTTT.

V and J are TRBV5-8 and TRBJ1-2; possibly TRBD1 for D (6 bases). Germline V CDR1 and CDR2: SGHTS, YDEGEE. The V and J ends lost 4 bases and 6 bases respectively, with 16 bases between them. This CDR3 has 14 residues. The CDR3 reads CASSPGPGEHGYTF. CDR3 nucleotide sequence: TGTGCCAGCAGCCCAGGACCAGGGGAGCATGGCTACACCTTC. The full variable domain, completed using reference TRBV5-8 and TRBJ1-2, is EAGVTQSPTHLIKTRGQQATLRCSPISGHTSVYWYQQALGLGLQFLLWYDEGEERNRGNFPPRFSGRQFPNYSSELNVNALELEDSALYLCASSPGPGEHGYTFGSGTRLTVV.

The CDR3 DNA reads TGTGCCAGCAGCGCCGGGACAGGGCCTGGAAACACCATATATTTT. It codes for CASSAGTGPGNTIYF. The genes are TRBV2 and TRBJ1-3; 9 positions match TRBD1. Losses at the gene ends were 6 bases for V and 2 bases for J; bases not matched to a gene: 5. The length of the CDR3 is 15 residues. Germline CDR1 reads SNHLY; CDR2 reads FYNNEI.

In DNA form, the CDR3 reads TGCGCCAGCAGCCAAGGTGTGGGGGGCTACTCCTACGAGCAGTACTTC. It translates to CASSQGVGGYSYEQYF. The chain carries TRBV4-1 and TRBJ2-7; D is perhaps TRBD1 or TRBD2 (6 bases each). V lost 1 base and J lost 0, with 13 bases in between. This CDR3 is 16 amino acids long. Germline loops: CDR1 MGHRA, CDR2 YSYEKL.

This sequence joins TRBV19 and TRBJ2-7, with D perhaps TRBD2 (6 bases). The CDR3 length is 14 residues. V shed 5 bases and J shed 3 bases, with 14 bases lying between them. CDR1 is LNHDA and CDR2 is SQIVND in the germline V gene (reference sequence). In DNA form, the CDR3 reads TGTGCCAGTAGTCCGACGGGGGTACTCTACGAGCAGTACTTC. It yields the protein CASSPTGVLYEQYF.

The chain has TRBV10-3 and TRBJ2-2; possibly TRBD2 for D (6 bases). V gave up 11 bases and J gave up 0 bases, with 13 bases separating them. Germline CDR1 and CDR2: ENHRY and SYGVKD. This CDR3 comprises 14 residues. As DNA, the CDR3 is TGTGCCGTCCCCGGCGGGGCGAACACCGGGGAGCTGTTTTTT. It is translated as CAVPGGANTGELFF.

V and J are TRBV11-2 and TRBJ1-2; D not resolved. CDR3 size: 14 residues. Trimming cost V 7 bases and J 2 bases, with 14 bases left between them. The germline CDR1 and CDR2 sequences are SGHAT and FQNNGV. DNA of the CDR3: TGTGCCAGCATTGGACCTGTAGAAAACTATGGCTACACCTTC. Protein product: CASIGPVENYGYTF.

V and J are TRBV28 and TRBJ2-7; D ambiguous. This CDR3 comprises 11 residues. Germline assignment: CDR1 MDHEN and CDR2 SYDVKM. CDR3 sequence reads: CATCRSYEQYF. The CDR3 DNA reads TGTGCTACATGTCGCTCCTACGAGCAGTACTTC.

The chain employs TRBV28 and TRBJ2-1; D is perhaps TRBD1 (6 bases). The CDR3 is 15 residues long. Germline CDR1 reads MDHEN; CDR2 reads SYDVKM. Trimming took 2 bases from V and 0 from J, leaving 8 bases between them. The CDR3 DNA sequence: TGTGCCAGCAGTTTACTAGGGGGCTCCTACAATGAGCAGTTCTTC. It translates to CASSLLGGSYNEQFF. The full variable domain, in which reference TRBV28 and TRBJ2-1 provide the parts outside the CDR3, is DVKVTQSSRYLVKRTGEKVFLECVQDMDHENMFWYRQDPGLGLRLIYFSYDVKMKEKGDIPEGYSVSREKKERFSLILESASTNQTSMYLCASSLLGGSYNEQFFGPGTRLTVL.

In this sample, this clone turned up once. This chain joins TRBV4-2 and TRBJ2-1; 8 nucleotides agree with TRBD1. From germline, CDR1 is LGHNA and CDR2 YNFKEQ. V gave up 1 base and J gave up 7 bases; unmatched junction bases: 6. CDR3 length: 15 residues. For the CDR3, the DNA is TGTGCCAGCAGCCAAGCCGGGACAGGAGGGAATGAGCAGTTCTTC. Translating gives CASSQAGTGGNEQFF.

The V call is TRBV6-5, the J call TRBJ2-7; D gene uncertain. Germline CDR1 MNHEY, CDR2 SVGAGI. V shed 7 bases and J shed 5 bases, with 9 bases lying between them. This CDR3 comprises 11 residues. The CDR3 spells CASNLGHEQYF. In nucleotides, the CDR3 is TGTGCCAGCAATCTGGGCCACGAGCAGTACTTC.

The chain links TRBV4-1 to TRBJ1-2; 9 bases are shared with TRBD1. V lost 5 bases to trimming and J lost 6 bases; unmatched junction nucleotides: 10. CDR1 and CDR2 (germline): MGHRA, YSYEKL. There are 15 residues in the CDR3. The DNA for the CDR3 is TGCGCCAGCAGCAACCCGGGACAGGGAAGGGATGGCTACACCTTC. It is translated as CASSNPGQGRDGYTF.

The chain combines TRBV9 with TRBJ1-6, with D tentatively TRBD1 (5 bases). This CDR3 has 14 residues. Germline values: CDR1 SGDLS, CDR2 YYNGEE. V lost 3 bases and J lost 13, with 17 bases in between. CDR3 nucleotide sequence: TGTGCCAGCAGCGATGGAGACAGCACGAGGCCCCTCCACTTT. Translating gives CASSDGDSTRPLHF. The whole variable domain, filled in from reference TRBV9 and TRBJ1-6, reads DSGVTQTPKHLITATGQRVTLRCSPRSGDLSVYWYQQSLDQGLQFLIQYYNGEERAKGNILERFSAQQFPDLHSELNLSSLELGDSALYFCASSDGDSTRPLHFGNGTRLTVT.

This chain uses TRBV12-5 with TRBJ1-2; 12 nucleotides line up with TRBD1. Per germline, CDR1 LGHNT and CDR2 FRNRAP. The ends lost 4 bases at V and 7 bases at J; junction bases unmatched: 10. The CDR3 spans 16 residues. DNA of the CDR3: TGTGCTAGTGGTTCCCTCGGGGACAGGGGGCTCATTGGCTACACCTTC. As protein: CASGSLGDRGLIGYTF.

The CDR3 DNA sequence: TGTGCCAGCAGCTCCCTGGAATACGAGCAGTACTTC. Its protein is CASSSLEYEQYF. The chain carries TRBV5-4 and TRBJ2-7; no firm D call. Between the trimmed V and J ends, which lost 3 bases and 4 bases, there was a span of 8 bases. This CDR3 contains 12 residues. Per germline, CDR1 SGHNT and CDR2 YYREEE (reference sequence).

In nucleotides, the CDR3 is TGTGCCAGCACCTCTTGGGGACAGGGGAGGGGATACGAGCAGTACTTC. It encodes CASTSWGQGRGYEQYF. The chain couples TRBV28 to TRBJ2-7; 10 bases map to TRBD1. The CDR3 sequence is 16 residues long. CDR1 and CDR2 from the germline V gene are MDHEN and SYDVKM. The ends lost 7 bases at V and 4 bases at J; junction bases unmatched: 13.

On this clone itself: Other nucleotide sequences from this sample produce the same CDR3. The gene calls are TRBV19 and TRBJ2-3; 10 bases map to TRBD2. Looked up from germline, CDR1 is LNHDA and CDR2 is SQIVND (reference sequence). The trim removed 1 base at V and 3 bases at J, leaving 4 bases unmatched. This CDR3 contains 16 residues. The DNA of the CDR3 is TGTGCCAGTAGTATAGTGGCTAGCGGGAGAACAGATACGCAGTATTTT. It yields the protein CASSIVASGRTDTQYF. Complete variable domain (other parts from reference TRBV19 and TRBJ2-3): DGGITQSPKYLFRKEGQNVTLSCEQNLNHDAMYWYRQDPGQGLRLIYYSQIVNDFQKGDIAEGYSVSREKKESFPLTVTSAQKNPTAFYLCASSIVASGRTDTQYFGPGTRLTVL.

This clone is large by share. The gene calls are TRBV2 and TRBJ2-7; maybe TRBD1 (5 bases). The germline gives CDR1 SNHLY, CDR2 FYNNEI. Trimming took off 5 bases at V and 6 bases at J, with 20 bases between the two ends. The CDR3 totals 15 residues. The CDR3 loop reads CASSYYQLGRGEQYF. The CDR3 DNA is TGTGCCAGCAGTTACTACCAACTGGGTAGGGGCGAGCAGTACTTC. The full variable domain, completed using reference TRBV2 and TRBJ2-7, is EPEVTQTPSHQVTQMGQEVILRCVPISNHLYFYWYRQILGQKVEFLVSFYNNEISEKSEIFDDQFSVERPDGSNFTLKIRSTKLEDSAMYFCASSYYQLGRGEQYFGPGTRLTVT.

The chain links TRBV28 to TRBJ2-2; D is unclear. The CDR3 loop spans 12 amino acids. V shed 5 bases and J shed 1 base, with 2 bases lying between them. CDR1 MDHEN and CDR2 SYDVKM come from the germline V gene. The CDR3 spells CASSQNTGELFF. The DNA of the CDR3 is TGTGCCAGCAGTCAGAACACCGGGGAGCTGTTTTTT.

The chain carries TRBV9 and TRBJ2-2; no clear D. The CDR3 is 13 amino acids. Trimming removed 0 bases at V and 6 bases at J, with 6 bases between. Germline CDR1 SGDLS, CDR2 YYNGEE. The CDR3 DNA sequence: TGTGCCAGCAGCGTAGTGGGCCCCGGGGAGCTGTTTTTT. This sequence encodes CASSVVGPGELFF.

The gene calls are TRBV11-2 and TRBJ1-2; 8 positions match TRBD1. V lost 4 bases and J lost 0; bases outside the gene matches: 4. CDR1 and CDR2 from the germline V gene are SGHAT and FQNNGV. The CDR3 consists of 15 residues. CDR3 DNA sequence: TGTGCCAGCAGCTCGGGACAGGATACTAACTATGGCTACACCTTC. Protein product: CASSSGQDTNYGYTF. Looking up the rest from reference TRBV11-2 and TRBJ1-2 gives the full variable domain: EAGVAQSPRYKIIEKRQSVAFWCNPISGHATLYWYQQILGQGPKLLIQFQNNGVVDDSQLPKDRFSAERLKGVDSTLKIQPAKLEDSAVYLCASSSGQDTNYGYTFGSGTRLTVV.

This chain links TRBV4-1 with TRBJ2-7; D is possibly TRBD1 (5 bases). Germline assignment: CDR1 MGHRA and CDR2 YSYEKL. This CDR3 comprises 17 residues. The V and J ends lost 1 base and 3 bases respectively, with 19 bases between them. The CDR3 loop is CASSQVFLAGNGYEQYF. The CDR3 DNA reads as TGCGCCAGCAGCCAAGTTTTTCTGGCAGGGAATGGCTACGAGCAGTACTTC.